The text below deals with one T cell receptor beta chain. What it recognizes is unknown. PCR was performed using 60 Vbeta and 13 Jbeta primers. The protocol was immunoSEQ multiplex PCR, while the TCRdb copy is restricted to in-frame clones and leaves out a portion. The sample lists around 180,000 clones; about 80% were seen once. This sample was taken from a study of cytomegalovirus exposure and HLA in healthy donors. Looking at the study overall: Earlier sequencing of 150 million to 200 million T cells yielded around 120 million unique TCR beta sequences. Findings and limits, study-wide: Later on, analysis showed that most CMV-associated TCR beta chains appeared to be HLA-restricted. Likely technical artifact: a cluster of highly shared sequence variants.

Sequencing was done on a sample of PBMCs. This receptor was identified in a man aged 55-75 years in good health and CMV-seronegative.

CDR3 sequence: CASSQVRAKKDRATEAFF. CDR3 in DNA: TGCGCCAGCAGCCAAGTTAGGGCCAAAAAAGACAGGGCCACTGAAGCTTTCTTT. This rearrangement joins TRBV4-1 to TRBJ1-1, with 7 bases lining up with TRBD1. Trimming cost V 1 base and J 4 bases; bases outside gene matches: 15. Per germline, CDR1 MGHRA and CDR2 YSYEKL. CDR3 length equals 18 residues.